This T cell receptor (beta chain) was sequenced for a study of blood T cell repertoires in COVID-19. Authors' processing steps: Reference gene primer amplification gave nucleated cell count estimates. The assay was immunoSEQ multiplex PCR, and TCRdb's table has in-frame clones only and misses some. Clonal size and the V and J genes are those of that table, whereas D and trimming came from the DNA. The table lists 200,000 to 250,000 clones, around 86% of them singletons. The CDR3 loop spans 15 amino acids. The V and J ends lost 6 bases and 3 bases, in that order; junction bases with no gene match: 6. Germline CDR1 is SNHLY and CDR2 is FYNNEI.

The chain is built from TRBV2 and TRBJ1-5, with TRBD1 identical over 9 bases. The sample comprised peripheral blood. This TCR derives from a man older than 75 with acute or convalescent COVID-19. CDR3 amino acids: CASREQGALNQPQHF. As DNA, the CDR3 is TGTGCCAGCAGGGAACAGGGGGCCCTCAATCAGCCCCAGCATTTT.